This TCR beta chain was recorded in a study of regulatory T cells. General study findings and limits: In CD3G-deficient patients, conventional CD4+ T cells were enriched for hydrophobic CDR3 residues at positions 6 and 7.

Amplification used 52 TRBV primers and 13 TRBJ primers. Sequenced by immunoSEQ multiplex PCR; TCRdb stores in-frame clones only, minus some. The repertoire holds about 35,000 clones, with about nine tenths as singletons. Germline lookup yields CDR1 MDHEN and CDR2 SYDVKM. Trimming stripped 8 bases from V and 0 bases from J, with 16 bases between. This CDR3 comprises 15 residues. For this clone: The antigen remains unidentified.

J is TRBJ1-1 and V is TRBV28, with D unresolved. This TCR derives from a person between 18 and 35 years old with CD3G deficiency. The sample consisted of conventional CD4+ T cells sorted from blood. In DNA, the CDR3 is TGTGCCAGCTCGGGGAGCCGGGGAATGAACACTGAAGCTTTCTTT. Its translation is CASSGSRGMNTEAFF.